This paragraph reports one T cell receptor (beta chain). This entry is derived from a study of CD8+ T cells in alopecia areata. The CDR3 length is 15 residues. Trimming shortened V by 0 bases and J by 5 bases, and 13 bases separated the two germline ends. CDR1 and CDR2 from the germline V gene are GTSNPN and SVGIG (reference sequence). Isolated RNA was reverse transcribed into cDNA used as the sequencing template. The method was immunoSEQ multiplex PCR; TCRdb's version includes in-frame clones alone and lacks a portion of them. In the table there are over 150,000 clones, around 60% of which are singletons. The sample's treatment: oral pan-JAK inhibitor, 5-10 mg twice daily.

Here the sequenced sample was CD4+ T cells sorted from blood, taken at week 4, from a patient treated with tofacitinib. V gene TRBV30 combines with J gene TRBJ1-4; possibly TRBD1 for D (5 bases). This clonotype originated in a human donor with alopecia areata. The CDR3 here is CAWSVEAGTNEKLFF. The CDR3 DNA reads TGTGCCTGGAGTGTAGAAGCAGGGACGAATGAAAAACTGTTTTTT.